These T cell receptor beta chains were read from a single sample in a study of a mutant IDH1 vaccine in newly diagnosed glioma. TCRdb's copy holds only in-frame clones and misses some; the assay was immunoSEQ multiplex PCR. The data contain fewer than 50,000 clones, approximately 78% of them singletons. The input for sequencing was PBMCs, taken from a glioma patient treated with radiotherapy, temozolomide or both. These receptors were collected from a man aged 40-50 years with glioma. Some clones in this sample may be carry-over from other donors' samples. Each CDR3 is given with its conserved first and last residue. Each record gives: V gene, clone size, J gene, D gene, CDR3 protein, CDR3 DNA. The D gene is left open where the match is weak. Clone size is shown for a subset of rows, as once, few, many or a class of expanded clone.

v_call: TRBV5-1
clone_size: .
j_call: TRBJ1-4
d_call: .
cdr3_aa: CASSFRGEPGYGEKLFF
cdr3_nt: TGCGCCAGCAGCTTTCGGGGCGAACCCGGGTATGGTGAAAAACTGTTTTTT

v_call: TRBV5-6
clone_size: .
j_call: TRBJ1-5
d_call: .
cdr3_aa: CASSLYYDYSNQPQHF
cdr3_nt: TGTGCCAGCAGCCTATACTACGATTACAGCAATCAGCCCCAGCATTTT

v_call: TRBV4-2
clone_size: .
j_call: TRBJ2-7
d_call: .
cdr3_aa: CASSQLRGAEQYF
cdr3_nt: TGTGCCAGCAGCCAGCTCAGGGGTGCCGAGCAGTACTTC

v_call: TRBV30
clone_size: .
j_call: TRBJ1-6
d_call: .
cdr3_aa: CACEGSGRSPLHF
cdr3_nt: TGTGCCTGTGAAGGTAGTGGCCGCTCACCCCTCCACTTT

v_call: TRBV7-9
clone_size: .
j_call: TRBJ2-6
d_call: .
cdr3_aa: CASSPSSGANVLTF
cdr3_nt: TGTGCCAGCAGCCCAAGCTCTGGGGCCAACGTCCTGACTTTC

v_call: TRBV11-2
clone_size: .
j_call: TRBJ2-7
d_call: .
cdr3_aa: CASSHGSTEQYF
cdr3_nt: TGTGCCAGCAGCCATGGGAGTACCGAGCAGTACTTC

v_call: TRBV5-4
clone_size: .
j_call: TRBJ2-7
d_call: .
cdr3_aa: CASSPKTGDLSSYEQYF
cdr3_nt: TGTGCCAGCAGCCCGAAGACAGGAGACTTAAGCTCCTACGAGCAGTACTTC

v_call: TRBV19
clone_size: .
j_call: TRBJ1-2
d_call: TRBD1
cdr3_aa: CASSISAGGVRGYTF
cdr3_nt: TGTGCCAGTAGTATCTCGGCAGGGGGCGTACGGGGCTACACCTTC

v_call: TRBV5-6
clone_size: few
j_call: TRBJ1-5
d_call: TRBD1
cdr3_aa: CASSFRTGSSNQPQHF
cdr3_nt: TGTGCCAGCAGTTTCAGGACAGGGAGTAGCAATCAGCCCCAGCATTTT

v_call: TRBV7-9
clone_size: .
j_call: TRBJ1-5
d_call: TRBD1
cdr3_aa: CASSSDRGSGQPQHF
cdr3_nt: TGTGCCAGCAGCTCCGACAGGGGGTCAGGTCAGCCCCAGCATTTT

v_call: TRBV4-2
clone_size: .
j_call: TRBJ1-5
d_call: TRBD1
cdr3_aa: CASSQDMETGGREPQHF
cdr3_nt: TGTGCCAGCAGCCAAGACATGGAGACAGGGGGCCGTGAGCCCCAGCATTTT

v_call: TRBV15
clone_size: .
j_call: TRBJ1-2
d_call: .
cdr3_aa: CASRGRGALSGYTF
cdr3_nt: TGTGCCAGCCGTGGGCGGGGGGCCTTGTCTGGCTACACCTTC

v_call: TRBV7-2
clone_size: .
j_call: TRBJ1-6
d_call: .
cdr3_aa: CASSLDPDTGPYNSPLHF
cdr3_nt: TGTGCCAGCAGCTTAGACCCCGACACGGGACCGTATAATTCACCCCTCCACTTT

v_call: TRBV30
clone_size: .
j_call: TRBJ1-1
d_call: TRBD1
cdr3_aa: CAWMGQGTTEAFF
cdr3_nt: TGTGCCTGGATGGGACAGGGGACCACTGAAGCTTTCTTT

v_call: TRBV5-1
clone_size: few
j_call: TRBJ1-1
d_call: TRBD1
cdr3_aa: CASSLTGAYDREAFF
cdr3_nt: TGCGCCAGCAGCCTCACAGGGGCCTACGACCGTGAAGCTTTCTTT

v_call: TRBV2
clone_size: few
j_call: TRBJ1-5
d_call: .
cdr3_aa: CASSERTVLNQPQHF
cdr3_nt: TGTGCCAGCAGTGAGAGGACAGTTCTTAATCAGCCCCAGCATTTT

v_call: TRBV5-1
clone_size: .
j_call: TRBJ2-2
d_call: .
cdr3_aa: CASSLEAQGRTGELFF
cdr3_nt: TGCGCCAGCAGCTTGGAGGCACAGGGCAGAACCGGGGAGCTGTTTTTT

v_call: TRBV9
clone_size: .
j_call: TRBJ2-2
d_call: TRBD2
cdr3_aa: CASSPQLATGELFF
cdr3_nt: TGTGCCAGCAGCCCCCAACTAGCGACCGGGGAGCTGTTTTTT

v_call: TRBV29-1
clone_size: .
j_call: TRBJ2-3
d_call: TRBD1
cdr3_aa: CSVETGQGGGDTQYF
cdr3_nt: TGCAGCGTTGAAACAGGACAGGGTGGAGGAGATACGCAGTATTTT

v_call: TRBV5-6
clone_size: .
j_call: TRBJ1-3
d_call: .
cdr3_aa: CASSLASGRTGNTIYF
cdr3_nt: TGTGCCAGCAGCTTGGCTTCGGGGAGGACCGGAAACACCATATATTTT